One and the same sample provided the 22 T cell receptor beta chains below, sequenced in a study of naive and memory T cell subsets. Study-level points and caveats: A few larger clonotypes appeared in naive repertoires, especially CD8, possibly memory cells re-expressing CD45RA.

Two oligonucleotides, mixed equimolar, formed the beta constant-region primer covering TRBC1 and TRBC2. Four rounds of PCR amplified the ligated cDNA using nested alpha and beta constant-region primers plus SP2. Each CDR3 protein gets one entry after TCRdb re-called the UMI-ligation and nested PCR reads with MiXCR. The sample yields about 140,000 distinct CDR3 sequences, approximately 21% seen once. No antigen has been assigned to these receptors. Sequences were obtained from naive CD8+ T cells from blood. All receptors come from a human donor in good health.

The CDR3 protein is CASISPGAIGELFF. CDR3 DNA sequence: TGTGCCAGCATCAGTCCGGGGGCGATCGGGGAGCTGTTTTTT. The chain recombines TRBV2 with TRBJ2-2; D tentatively reads TRBD1 or TRBD2 (6 bases each). The CDR3 covers 14 residues. V shed 7 bases and J shed 7 bases, with 16 bases lying between them. Per the germline V gene, CDR1 is SNHLY and CDR2 is FYNNEI.

The chain links TRBV20-1 to TRBJ2-7, with D perhaps given as TRBD1 or TRBD2 (5 bases each). CDR3 size: 14 residues. Germline assignment: CDR1 DFQATT and CDR2 SNEGSKA (reference sequence). The V gene lost 3 bases and the J gene lost 4 bases, with 16 bases spanning the gap. CDR3 in DNA: TGCAGTGCTAGGGTCCACGGGGCCGAATACGAGCAGTACTTC. This sequence encodes CSARVHGAEYEQYF.

This clonotype was counted only a few times. The chain has TRBV4-1 and TRBJ1-2; possible D gene TRBD1, 6 bases. Trimming removed 0 bases at V and 6 bases at J, with 11 bases between. Germline CDR1 is MGHRA and CDR2 is YSYEKL. The CDR3 consists of 14 residues. CDR3 DNA sequence: TGCGCCAGCAGCCAAGATCCGGGGGGCGATGGCTACACCTTC. The encoded protein is CASSQDPGGDGYTF.

The table lists this clonotype with a few counts. This chain links TRBV29-1 with TRBJ2-3; D gene uncertain. Germline lookup yields CDR1 SQVTM and CDR2 ANQGSEA. The CDR3 is 13 residues long. With 7 bases removed from V and 6 bases from J, the gap between germline ends came to 17 bases. CDR3 loop: CSGGAGDEDTQYF. The CDR3 DNA follows: TGCAGCGGGGGTGCCGGAGATGAGGATACGCAGTATTTT.

The J gene is TRBJ2-7, the V gene TRBV5-6; D may correspond to TRBD1 or TRBD2 (5 bases each). Germline loops: CDR1 SGHDT, CDR2 YYEEEE. This CDR3 region has 16 residues. V lost 4 bases and J 5 bases, leaving 22 bases between the germline ends. CDR3 nucleotides: TGTGCCAGCAGCGGCTCCCTCGCCGGGACCCATGACGAGCAGTACTTC. Translated: CASSGSLAGTHDEQYF.

V gene TRBV11-2 combines with J gene TRBJ2-3; 12 nucleotides align to TRBD2. CDR1 SGHAT and CDR2 FQNNGV come from the germline V gene. CDR3 length: 16 amino acids. After removal of 0 bases from V and 5 bases from J, the junction contained 3 bases not matched to a gene. The CDR3 region is CASSLDPGLAGDTQYF. CDR3 nucleotides: TGTGCCAGCAGCTTAGATCCGGGACTAGCGGGAGATACGCAGTATTTT. The full variable domain, in which reference TRBV11-2 and TRBJ2-3 provide the parts outside the CDR3, is EAGVAQSPRYKIIEKRQSVAFWCNPISGHATLYWYQQILGQGPKLLIQFQNNGVVDDSQLPKDRFSAERLKGVDSTLKIQPAKLEDSAVYLCASSLDPGLAGDTQYFGPGTRLTVL.

This chain connects TRBV4-1 to TRBJ2-1; 8 bases match TRBD2. J lost 8 bases, V lost 5 bases, and 14 bases had no gene match. The germline V gene has CDR1 MGHRA and CDR2 YSYEKL. The CDR3 length is 16 residues. CDR3 DNA sequence: TGCGCCAGCAGCGTCGGGAGGGCCCGAGAGGGGGATGAGCAGTTCTTC. Translated, it gives CASSVGRAREGDEQFF.

This clonotype was recorded a few times. The genes are TRBV28 and TRBJ2-1, with 11 bases lining up with TRBD2. J was trimmed by 0 bases and V by 3 bases; bases with no gene match: 13. Germline V CDR1 and CDR2: MDHEN, SYDVKM. This CDR3 is 20 amino acids long. The CDR3 DNA follows: TGTGCCAGCAGTTTCCCCTCACTAGCGGGAGTGCCCCTCTCCTACAATGAGCAGTTCTTC. Translating gives CASSFPSLAGVPLSYNEQFF.

This rearrangement joins TRBV5-6 to TRBJ2-1, with 14 bases lining up with TRBD2. Losses at the gene ends were 0 bases for V and 3 bases for J; bases not matched to a gene: 8. From germline, CDR1 is SGHDT and CDR2 YYEEEE. The CDR3 contains 19 residues. In nucleotides, the CDR3 is TGTGCCAGCAGCTTGGAGACTAGCGGGGGGGCACACTTCTACAATGAGCAGTTCTTC. As protein: CASSLETSGGAHFYNEQFF.

This clonotype was seen a few times. The V gene is TRBV11-2, the J gene TRBJ2-1; no clear D gene. V was shortened by 4 bases and J by 6 bases, with 7 bases between the two germline ends. This CDR3 comprises 12 residues. CDR1 is SGHAT, CDR2 FQNNGV, per germline. The CDR3 nucleotides read TGTGCCAGCAGCTCCACTTTCAATGAGCAGTTCTTC. It specifies CASSSTFNEQFF.

The chain is built from TRBV20-1 and TRBJ2-4, with TRBD2 as a possible D gene (6 bases). Germline CDR1 reads DFQATT; CDR2 reads SNEGSKA (reference sequence). Trimming cost V 3 bases and J 9 bases, with 12 bases left between them. This CDR3 region has 12 residues. The CDR3 coding sequence is TGCAGTGCTAGGGGCAGGGAGGCCATTCAGTACTTC. Translating it yields CSARGREAIQYF.

The chain recombines TRBV5-5 with TRBJ2-7, with D possibly TRBD1 on 5 matching bases. The CDR3 consists of 12 residues. Germline V CDR1 and CDR2: SGHKS, YYEKEE (reference sequence). V gave up 2 bases and J gave up 5 bases, with 8 bases separating them. CDR3 coding DNA: TGTGCCAGCAGCTTCCTAGGGGACGAGCAGTACTTC. This sequence encodes CASSFLGDEQYF.

This clonotype turned up a few times. CDR3 region: CAWGTGSYEQYF. The CDR3 DNA reads as TGTGCCTGGGGAACAGGGAGCTACGAGCAGTACTTC. This rearrangement joins TRBV30 to TRBJ2-7; tentative D call: TRBD1 (6 bases). CDR1 and CDR2 (germline): GTSNPN, SVGIG (reference sequence). The V end was cut by 5 bases, the J end by 3 bases, with 11 bases between. This CDR3 spans 12 amino acids.

This clonotype has only a few counts. The chain is built from TRBV3-1 and TRBJ1-1; maybe TRBD1 (6 bases). Deletions cut 6 bases from V and 7 bases from J, with 21 bases between. This CDR3 contains 15 residues. CDR1 is LGHDT and CDR2 is YNNKEL in the germline V gene (reference sequence). The CDR3 DNA reads TGTGCCAGCAGTCACTACAGGGTTTCCGAAAGTGAAGCTTTCTTT. Protein sequence: CASSHYRVSESEAFF.

This clonotype was counted between two and nine times. V and J are TRBV12-3 or TRBV12-4 and TRBJ2-7; a weak D match, TRBD1 (6 bases). V lost 4 bases and J 2 bases, leaving 12 bases between the germline ends. This CDR3 is built from 14 residues. The CDR3 region is CASSSRDTPYEQYF. The CDR3 DNA is TGTGCCAGCAGTTCCCGGGACACACCCTACGAGCAGTACTTC.

This clonotype has only a few counts. The chain carries TRBV20-1 and TRBJ2-4; TRBD2 aligns across 16 bases. The V and J ends lost 0 bases and 4 bases, in that order; junction bases with no gene match: 12. CDR1 is DFQATT, CDR2 SNEGSKA, per germline (reference sequence). This CDR3 comprises 20 residues. CDR3: CSARDRRGLAGGPRKNIQYF. CDR3 DNA: TGCAGTGCTAGAGATAGAAGGGGACTAGCGGGAGGGCCCCGTAAAAACATTCAGTACTTC.

The rearrangement uses TRBV18 and TRBJ1-6, with D perhaps matching TRBD1 (6 bases). This CDR3 is 16 amino acids long. Trimming took off 4 bases at V and 5 bases at J, with 15 bases between the two ends. The germline gives CDR1 KGHSH, CDR2 LQKENI. CDR3 coding DNA: TGTGCCAGCTCACGCAAAGAGGGACAAAATAATTCACCCCTCCACTTT. The encoded protein is CASSRKEGQNNSPLHF.

In its sample, this clonotype was seen many times. The chain couples TRBV4-2 to TRBJ1-1, with a weak D call TRBD1 (5 bases). V dropped 1 base and J dropped 4 bases, with 7 bases sitting between them. The CDR3 length is 13 residues. Germline values: CDR1 LGHNA, CDR2 YNFKEQ. In DNA form, the CDR3 reads TGTGCCAGCAGCCAAGCAGGGATCACTGAAGCTTTCTTT. This sequence encodes CASSQAGITEAFF.

This clonotype showed up just a few times. This chain connects TRBV7-3 to TRBJ2-1; D is undetermined. The CDR3 is 14 residues long. Per the germline V gene, CDR1 is SGHTA and CDR2 is FQGTGA. Trimming cost V 1 base and J 9 bases, with 13 bases left between them. DNA of the CDR3: TGTGCCAGCAGCTTAATGGCACCCGTTAGTGAGCAGTTCTTC. Translation: CASSLMAPVSEQFF.

The gene calls are TRBV7-9 and TRBJ2-7; 10 bases line up with TRBD2. The junction had 3 bases not matched to a gene; V was cut back by 2 bases and J by 5 bases. The CDR3 is 14 amino acids. Germline V lookup: CDR1 SEHNR, CDR2 FQNEAQ (reference sequence). CDR3 sequence: CASSLSSGSHEQYF. The CDR3 DNA sequence: TGTGCCAGCAGCTTATCTAGCGGGAGCCACGAGCAGTACTTC. Full variable domain (missing parts from reference TRBV7-9 and TRBJ2-7): DTGVSQNPRHKITKRGQNVTFRCDPISEHNRLYWYRQTLGQGPEFLTYFQNEAQLEKSRLLSDRFSAERPKGSFSTLEIQRTEQGDSAMYLCASSLSSGSHEQYFGPGTRLTVT.

V usage is TRBV18 and J usage is TRBJ2-7; TRBD1 agrees at 7 bases. The germline V gene has CDR1 KGHSH and CDR2 LQKENI. The CDR3 extends over 15 amino acids. With 6 bases clipped from V and 3 bases from J, the junction kept 11 bases outside the gene matches. In DNA, the CDR3 is TGTGCCAGCTCTTTAGCCGGGACAGTAGACTACGAGCAGTACTTC. Its translation: CASSLAGTVDYEQYF.

Here the CDR3 reads CAISGSNEKLFF. The CDR3 DNA reads TGTGCCATCAGTGGGTCTAATGAAAAACTGTTTTTT. The chain employs TRBV10-3 and TRBJ1-4; D unclear. This CDR3 comprises 12 residues. V was trimmed by 4 bases and J by 3 bases, leaving 3 bases between them. Per germline, CDR1 ENHRY and CDR2 SYGVKD.